The 15 T cell receptor beta chains below were found in one sample sequenced in a study of T cell responses to AZD1222 COVID-19 vaccine. Here immunoSEQ multiplex PCR was the method, and the copy in TCRdb shows in-frame clones only, minus some. The table records about 84,000 clones, around 90% of them present only once. The sample consisted of peripheral blood, taken 28 days after the second AZD1222 dose. These receptors came from an adult who received the AZD1222 COVID-19 vaccine.

V usage is TRBV3-1 (or the pseudogene TRBV3-2) and J usage is TRBJ2-5, with 8 bases that match TRBD2. V shed 3 bases, J shed 1 base, and the junction held 1 base outside the gene matches. The germline CDR1 and CDR2 sequences are LGHDT and YNNKEL (reference sequence). The CDR3 is 14 amino acids. This chain's CDR3 is CASSQAGGQETQYF. CDR3 nucleotide sequence: TGTGCCAGCAGCCAGGCGGGGGGCCAAGAGACCCAGTACTTC.

The rearrangement links TRBV28 to TRBJ2-7; 8 nucleotides agree with TRBD2. The CDR3 length is 15 residues. Germline V lookup: CDR1 MDHEN, CDR2 SYDVKM. V lost 7 bases and J lost 2; bases outside the gene matches: 10. CDR3 nucleotide sequence: TGTGCCAGCACCCCCTCGGGGGGGAAGACCTACGAGCAGTACTTC. Translated: CASTPSGGKTYEQYF.

The chain couples TRBV5-4 to TRBJ2-1; 7 bases align to TRBD1. This CDR3 comprises 14 residues. V shed 1 base and J 8 bases; nucleotides not matched to a gene: 6. Germline V lookup: CDR1 SGHNT, CDR2 YYREEE (reference sequence). CDR3 region: CASSLLGGSDEQFF. CDR3 DNA: TGTGCCAGCAGCTTGCTAGGGGGCTCGGATGAGCAGTTCTTC.

The chain carries TRBV15 and TRBJ1-1; perhaps TRBD1 as D (5 bases). Germline V gene data show CDR1 as LNHNV and CDR2 as YYDKDF (reference sequence). The CDR3 length is 14 residues. Trimming removed 5 bases from V and 4 bases from J, with 14 bases in between. The CDR3 is CATSGHRTSTEAFF. DNA of the CDR3: TGTGCCACCAGCGGACACAGGACCAGCACTGAAGCTTTCTTT.

V usage is TRBV13 and J usage is TRBJ2-2; D remains unclear. Germline V gene sequence: CDR1 PRHDT, CDR2 FYEKMQ (reference sequence). The CDR3 extends over 13 amino acids. V lost 5 bases to trimming and J lost 4 bases, with 8 bases between them. Here the CDR3 reads CASSRISTGELFF. In nucleotides, the CDR3 is TGTGCCAGCAGCCGAATCTCCACCGGGGAGCTGTTTTTT.

This clone was counted between two and nine times. The V and J genes are TRBV3-1 (or the pseudogene TRBV3-2) and TRBJ2-7, with 11 bases identical to TRBD1. The V gene end was trimmed by 4 bases and the J gene end by 6 bases; junction bases not matched to a gene: 5. The CDR3 length is 14 residues. Per germline, CDR1 LGHDT and CDR2 YNNKEL (reference sequence). CDR3 DNA: TGTGCCAGCAGCCCTGGACAGGGGGCGGGCGAGCAGTACTTC. Translating it yields CASSPGQGAGEQYF.

The chain uses TRBV18 and TRBJ1-5; D remains unclear. Germline V lookup: CDR1 KGHSH, CDR2 LQKENI. The CDR3 loop spans 16 amino acids. Trimming cost V 1 base and J 2 bases, with 12 bases left between them. The CDR3 coding sequence is TGTGCCAGCTCACCACGACGGGGTGAGGGCAATCAGCCCCAGCATTTT. It is translated as CASSPRRGEGNQPQHF.

The chain couples TRBV27 to TRBJ1-5; D unclear. Trimming left V 2 bases short and J 2 bases short, with 4 bases between. This CDR3 has 13 amino acids. Looked up from germline, CDR1 is MNHEY and CDR2 is SMNVEV (reference sequence). In DNA, the CDR3 is TGTGCCAGCAGTTTAATTCGCAATCAGCCCCAGCATTTT. This encodes CASSLIRNQPQHF.

The chain recombines TRBV30 with TRBJ1-2; D not resolved. The length of the CDR3 is 15 residues. Germline-derived CDR1 and CDR2 are GTSNPN and SVGIG (reference sequence). Trimming shortened V by 6 bases and J by 6 bases, and 23 bases separated the two germline ends. Here the CDR3 reads CACKPILVRVDGYTF. The CDR3 bases are TGTGCCTGCAAACCCATACTCGTAAGGGTGGATGGCTACACCTTC.

The rearrangement joins TRBV11-3 to TRBJ2-1; 9 bases are shared with TRBD1. Trimming removed 5 bases from V and 8 bases from J; junction bases left unmatched: 1. The CDR3 length is 12 residues. CDR1 and CDR2 (germline): SGHNT, YENEEA. The CDR3 protein is CASSHRGHEQFF. CDR3 DNA: TGTGCCAGCAGCCACAGGGGGCATGAGCAGTTCTTC.

This chain uses TRBV6-6 with TRBJ1-1; 7 nucleotides align to TRBD1. CDR1 and CDR2 (germline): MNHNY, SVGAGI (reference sequence). With 7 bases clipped from V and 0 bases from J, the junction kept 2 bases outside the gene matches. The CDR3 runs 13 residues. The DNA for the CDR3 is TGTGCCAGCACGACAGGGCTGAACACTGAAGCTTTCTTT. This codes for CASTTGLNTEAFF.

The rearrangement links TRBV18 to TRBJ2-5; D gene uncertain. Germline V CDR1 and CDR2: KGHSH, LQKENI. The CDR3 spans 12 residues. V lost 6 bases to trimming and J lost 0 bases, with 5 bases between them. The CDR3 bases are TGTGCCAGCTCCCAGGACCAAGAGACCCAGTACTTC. Amino acid sequence: CASSQDQETQYF.

This sequence joins TRBV5-1 and TRBJ1-2, with no clear D. The germline gives CDR1 SGHRS, CDR2 YFSETQ. The V end lost 2 bases, the J end lost 7 bases, and 12 bases lay between the germline ends. The CDR3 is 13 amino acids. CDR3 region: CASSFSVSAGYTF. CDR3 sequence (DNA): TGCGCCAGCAGCTTCTCAGTTTCGGCTGGCTACACCTTC.

J is TRBJ1-1 and V is TRBV19; 8 nucleotides align to TRBD1. V shed 3 bases, J shed 11 bases, and the junction held 5 bases outside the gene matches. This CDR3 has 12 residues. The germline V gene encodes CDR1 LNHDA and CDR2 SQIVND (reference sequence). CDR3 nucleotide sequence: TGTGCCAGTAGTATGGACAGGGCTTTGGCTTTCTTT. Translating gives CASSMDRALAFF.

The gene calls are TRBV5-4 and TRBJ1-1, with no clear D. The V and J ends lost 4 bases and 0 bases respectively, with 10 bases between them. Germline CDR1 SGHNT, CDR2 YYREEE (reference sequence). The CDR3 spans 14 residues. The DNA of the CDR3 is TGTGCCAGCAGCACCCAGACGGTGAACACTGAAGCTTTCTTT. It yields the protein CASSTQTVNTEAFF.